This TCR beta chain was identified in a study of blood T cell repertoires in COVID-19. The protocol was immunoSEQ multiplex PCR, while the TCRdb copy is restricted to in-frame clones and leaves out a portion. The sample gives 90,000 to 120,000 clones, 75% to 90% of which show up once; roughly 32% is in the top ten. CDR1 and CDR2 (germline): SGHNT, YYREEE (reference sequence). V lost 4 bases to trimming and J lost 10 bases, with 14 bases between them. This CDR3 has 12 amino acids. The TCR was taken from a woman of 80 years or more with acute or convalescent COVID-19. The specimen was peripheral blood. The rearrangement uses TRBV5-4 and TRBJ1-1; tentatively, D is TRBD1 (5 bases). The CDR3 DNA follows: TGTGCCAGCAGCCTCGGGACTTTGGGAGCTTTCTTT. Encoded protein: CASSLGTLGAFF.